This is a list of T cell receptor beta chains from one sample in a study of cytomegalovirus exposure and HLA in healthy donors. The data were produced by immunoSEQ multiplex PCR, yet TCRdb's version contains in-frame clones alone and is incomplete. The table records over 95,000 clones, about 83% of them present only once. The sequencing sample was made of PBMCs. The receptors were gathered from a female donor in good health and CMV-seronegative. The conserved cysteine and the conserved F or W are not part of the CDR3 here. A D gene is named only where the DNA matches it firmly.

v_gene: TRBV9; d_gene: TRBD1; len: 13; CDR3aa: ASSGGGQGASGYT
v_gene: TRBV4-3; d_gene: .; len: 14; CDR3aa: ASSQDRAGAVYEQY
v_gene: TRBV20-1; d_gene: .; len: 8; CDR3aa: SARRTEAF
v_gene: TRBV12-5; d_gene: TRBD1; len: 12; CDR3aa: ASGPGQGVHEQY
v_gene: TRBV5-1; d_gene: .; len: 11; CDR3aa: ASSAQGGYEQY
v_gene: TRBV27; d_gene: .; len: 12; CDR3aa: ASSLIRAGTEAF
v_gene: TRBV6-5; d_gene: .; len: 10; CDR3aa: ASSDKGNEQF
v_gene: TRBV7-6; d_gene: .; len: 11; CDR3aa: ASKQSNTGELF
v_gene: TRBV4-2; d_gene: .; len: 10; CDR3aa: ASSQESGEQY
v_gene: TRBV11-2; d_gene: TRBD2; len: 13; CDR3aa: ASSLRGGEYNEQF